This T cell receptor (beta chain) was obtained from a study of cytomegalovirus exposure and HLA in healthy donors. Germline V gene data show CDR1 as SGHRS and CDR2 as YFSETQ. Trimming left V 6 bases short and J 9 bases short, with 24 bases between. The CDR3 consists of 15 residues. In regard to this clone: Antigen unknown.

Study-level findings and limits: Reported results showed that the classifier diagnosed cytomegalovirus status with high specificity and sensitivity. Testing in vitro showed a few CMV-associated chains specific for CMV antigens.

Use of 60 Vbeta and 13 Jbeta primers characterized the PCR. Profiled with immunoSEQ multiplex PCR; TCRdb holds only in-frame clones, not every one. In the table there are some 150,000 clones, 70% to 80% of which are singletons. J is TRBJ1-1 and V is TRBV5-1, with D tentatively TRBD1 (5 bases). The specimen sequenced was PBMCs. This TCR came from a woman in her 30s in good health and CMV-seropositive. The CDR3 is CASTITLGQGGKAFF. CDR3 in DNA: TGCGCCAGCACCATAACCCTGGGGCAGGGAGGGAAAGCTTTCTTT.